The 16 T cell receptor beta chains listed next were all sequenced from one sample in a study of CD8+ T cells in alopecia areata. Treatment reported: oral pan-JAK inhibitor, 5-10 mg twice daily. Once RNA had been extracted, it was reverse transcribed into cDNA to act as the sequencing template. Profiled with immunoSEQ multiplex PCR; TCRdb holds only in-frame clones, not every one. The data show about 140,000 clones, roughly four fifths seen once. The specimen comprised CD8+ T cells sorted from blood, sampled at week 4, from a patient treated with tofacitinib. The receptor set was obtained from a human donor with alopecia areata.

This clone appeared a few times. This chain links TRBV19 with TRBJ2-1, with D perhaps TRBD1 (6 bases). The V end was cut by 5 bases, the J end by 6 bases, with 11 bases between. The germline CDR1 and CDR2 sequences are LNHDA and SQIVND (reference sequence). The CDR3 has 13 residues. CDR3 sequence: CASSWDNPNEQFF. The CDR3 nucleotides read TGTGCCAGTAGTTGGGACAATCCCAATGAGCAGTTCTTC.

The rearrangement joins TRBV15 to TRBJ2-7, with D possibly matching TRBD2 (5 bases). This CDR3 region has 15 residues. The V gene's germline CDR1 is LNHNV and CDR2 YYDKDF (reference sequence). The V gene lost 0 bases and the J gene lost 0 bases, with 9 bases spanning the gap. CDR3: CATSRDLGVSYEQYF. CDR3 coding DNA: TGTGCCACCAGCAGAGATCTCGGGGTCTCCTACGAGCAGTACTTC.

The chain couples TRBV6-4 to TRBJ2-3, with D perhaps being TRBD1 or TRBD2 (5 bases each). The V end lost 6 bases, the J end lost 0 bases, and 13 bases lay between the germline ends. CDR3 length: 15 amino acids. Germline V gene data show CDR1 as MRHNA and CDR2 as SNTAGT. CDR3 residues: CASSNGAVSTDTQYF. The CDR3 region has the DNA TGTGCCAGCAGCAACGGGGCGGTCAGCACAGATACGCAGTATTTT.

The count of this clone is one. The CDR3 DNA sequence: TGTGCCAGCAGCTTAACGGGGTCAGGTACCGGGGAGCTGTTTTTT. Amino acid sequence: CASSLTGSGTGELFF. V is TRBV7-8 and J is TRBJ2-2; tentative D call: TRBD2 (5 bases). Germline CDR1 and CDR2: SGHVS and FQNEAQ. With 2 bases removed from V and 5 bases from J, the gap between germline ends came to 12 bases. The CDR3 length is 15 residues.

This clone showed up just a few times. V and J are TRBV7-9 and TRBJ2-4; 11 nucleotides match TRBD2. CDR3 length equals 13 residues. CDR1 and CDR2 (germline): SEHNR, FQNEAQ (reference sequence). V shed 8 bases, J shed 6 bases, and the junction held 3 bases outside the gene matches. The CDR3 is CASGGLAANIQYF. The CDR3 coding sequence is TGTGCCAGCGGGGGACTAGCGGCAAACATTCAGTACTTC.

This clone came up once. V and J are TRBV4-2 and TRBJ2-7; D unclear. This CDR3 spans 14 amino acids. Trimming shortened V by 1 base and J by 2 bases, and 9 bases separated the two germline ends. The germline CDR1 and CDR2 sequences are LGHNA and YNFKEQ. The CDR3, as DNA: TGTGCCAGCAGCCAAGTTGAGACACCCTACGAGCAGTACTTC. This gives the protein CASSQVETPYEQYF.

The chain couples TRBV30 to TRBJ2-2; 8 nucleotides match TRBD1. Germline values: CDR1 GTSNPN, CDR2 SVGIG (reference sequence). The length of the CDR3 is 14 residues. J gave up 7 bases and V 3 bases, and 7 bases lay outside the gene matches. This CDR3 is CAWRDTGGVGELFF. CDR3 DNA sequence: TGTGCCTGGAGGGACACAGGGGGTGTCGGGGAGCTGTTTTTT.

Judged by abundance, this clone is medium-sized. V gene TRBV7-9 combines with J gene TRBJ2-7; TRBD2 agrees at 8 bases. Germline loops: CDR1 SEHNR, CDR2 FQNEAQ (reference sequence). CDR3 length: 16 residues. V was clipped by 6 bases and J by 3 bases; unmatched bases: 13. CDR3 loop: CASSNIGGGNLYEQYF. In nucleotides, the CDR3 is TGTGCCAGCAGTAATATAGGCGGGGGGAACCTCTACGAGCAGTACTTC.

The chain joins TRBV11-2 to TRBJ2-3, with a tentative D call TRBD2 (5 bases). The germline V gene encodes CDR1 SGHAT and CDR2 FQNNGV. The CDR3 runs to 15 residues. Trimming took off 5 bases at V and 0 bases at J, with 12 bases between the two ends. As DNA, the CDR3 is TGTGCCAGCAGCCGTTCCGGGGAGAGCACAGATACGCAGTATTTT. Translated: CASSRSGESTDTQYF.

The rearrangement joins TRBV6-1 to TRBJ1-1, with a possible D match to TRBD1 (5 bases). V gave up 2 bases and J gave up 1 base, with 14 bases separating them. Germline values: CDR1 MNHNS, CDR2 SASEGT. This CDR3 comprises 16 residues. CDR3 amino acids: CASSEYSGYGNTEAFF. CDR3 bases: TGTGCCAGCAGTGAATATTCAGGGTATGGGAACACTGAAGCTTTCTTT.

The chain employs TRBV7-9 and TRBJ1-1; 9 nucleotides line up with TRBD1. J lost 5 bases, V lost 3 bases, and 10 bases had no gene match. Germline CDR1 reads SEHNR; CDR2 reads FQNEAQ (reference sequence). The CDR3 runs 16 residues. The CDR3 protein is CASSLENRQGETEAFF. The CDR3 nucleotides read TGTGCCAGCAGCTTGGAGAACCGACAGGGGGAAACTGAAGCTTTCTTT.

This chain uses TRBV14 with TRBJ2-1, with D possibly being TRBD2 (5 bases). CDR1 is SGHDN and CDR2 is FVKESK in the germline V gene. The CDR3 runs to 13 residues. Trimming stripped 4 bases from V and 12 bases from J, with 16 bases between. For the CDR3, the DNA is TGTGCCAGCAGCCCCACGGACTGGCACCTGCAGTTCTTC. As protein: CASSPTDWHLQFF.

The J gene is TRBJ1-6, the V gene TRBV19, with D unresolved. The CDR3 extends over 15 amino acids. Trimming pared 6 bases from V and 0 bases from J, leaving 9 bases between. Germline-derived CDR1 and CDR2 are LNHDA and SQIVND (reference sequence). CDR3 sequence reads: CASRVQSSYNSPLHF. The CDR3 nucleotides read TGTGCCAGTAGGGTACAGAGCTCCTATAATTCACCCCTCCACTTT. Full variable domain (remainder filled in from reference TRBV19 and TRBJ1-6): DGGITQSPKYLFRKEGQNVTLSCEQNLNHDAMYWYRQDPGQGLRLIYYSQIVNDFQKGDIAEGYSVSREKKESFPLTVTSAQKNPTAFYLCASRVQSSYNSPLHFGNGTRLTVT.

This clone appeared a single time. V gene TRBV5-4 combines with J gene TRBJ2-2, with 14 bases matching TRBD2. Germline CDR1 is SGHNT and CDR2 is YYREEE (reference sequence). V gave up 4 bases and J gave up 4 bases; unmatched junction bases: 12. CDR3 length: 19 residues. CDR3 bases: TGTGCCAGCAGCCGGACGGGACTAGCGGGGGCCCCGGGCACCGGGGAGCTGTTTTTT. This codes for CASSRTGLAGAPGTGELFF.

This clone appeared a single time. The V and J genes are TRBV4-1 and TRBJ2-7; no firm D call. With 0 bases removed from V and 5 bases from J, the gap between germline ends came to 14 bases. The CDR3 has 15 residues. Germline V lookup: CDR1 MGHRA, CDR2 YSYEKL. The CDR3 spells CASSQDGRIRDEQYF. The CDR3 region has the DNA TGCGCCAGCAGCCAAGACGGAAGGATACGAGACGAGCAGTACTTC.

J is TRBJ2-7 and V is TRBV7-9; D unclear. Trimming shortened V by 3 bases and J by 0 bases, and 9 bases separated the two germline ends. The CDR3 has 14 residues. Germline V gives CDR1 SEHNR, CDR2 FQNEAQ (reference sequence). CDR3 sequence (DNA): TGTGCCAGCAGCTTCACGGAGAGCTCCTACGAGCAGTACTTC. Translating gives CASSFTESSYEQYF.